What follows describes a single T cell receptor (beta chain). The antigen it recognizes is unknown. Qualities for individual bases were not recorded, and no much larger clone is one base off. RNA was extracted using the RNeasy kit, and about 0.5 to 1 ug of the RNA was reverse transcribed with random hexamers. The immunoSEQ multiplex PCR assay, covering 54 Vbeta and 13 Jbeta segments, was used to amplify TCR beta CDR3 regions. PCR amplification bias was corrected by using a synthetic template baseline for primer optimization and computational correction. On the study's bioinformatics: Reads were annotated to V, D and J genes per IMGT and analyzed with immunoSEQ Analyzer, keeping only productive sequences. Clonality was calculated as one minus the Shannon entropy normalized by log2 of the number of productive unique sequences. Public and private clones were assessed among the 100 most prevalent clones of each patient and control. Susac-specific clones were defined as absent from healthy and MS cohorts, over a thousand published viral clones and other ImmuneACCESS disease sequences. TCRdb reprocessed the public reads (quality trimming at Q25 with fastp, clone calling with MiXCR) and kept in-frame beta chains. For every CDR3 protein sequence, its rows merge into one entry that carries the most common genes and DNA. The V and J calls and clone size are TCRdb's, not the authors'. In all, the sample holds around 130,000 distinct CDR3 sequences, and approximately 79% of those were seen once. The biggest ten clones account for around 0.5% of the sample.

The germline V gene provides CDR1 SGHDN and CDR2 FVKESK. Trimmed from V: 4 bases; trimmed from J: 6 bases; junction bases lacking a gene match: 7. From its cysteine to its phenylalanine, the CDR3 spans 16 amino acids. Only the CDR3 region is kept as DNA, spanning 48 bases read in frame from base 1. The data derive from a study of CD8 T cells in Susac syndrome (dated by TCRdb to between 2018 and 2021). The study in broad terms: The study used repertoire sequencing to test whether antigen drove CD8+ T cell activation and differentiation in Susac syndrome. The study compared CD8+ T cell repertoire clonality among about a dozen healthy donors, roughly 14 Susac syndrome patients and some 16 multiple sclerosis patients. Points the paper makes about the study in general: The study acknowledged that relatively few individuals were included in the TCR sequencing and HLA analysis.

Peripheral blood CD8+ and CD4+ T cells from healthy donors, Susac syndrome patients and multiple sclerosis patients were profiled by high-throughput TCR beta sequencing. Multiple sclerosis controls were treatment-naive patients with stable or active relapsing-remitting disease fulfilling revised McDonald criteria. CD8+ TEMRA cells were enriched by FACS, while bulk CD8+ and CD4+ T cells were purified by magnetic negative isolation. Blood was drawn into EDTA tubes, processed within 24 hours, and PBMCs were isolated by density gradient centrifugation. PBMCs intended for TCR sequencing were frozen in liquid nitrogen and were later thawed in a 37 degrees C water bath. A purity of at least 90% was achieved for sorted or isolated CD4+, CD8+ and CD8+ TEMRA cells.

The rearranged segments are TRBV14 and TRBJ2-2; TRBD2 fits 11 bases in the junction. The sample consisted of CD8+ T cells from PBMCs. This receptor was taken from a human donor with multiple sclerosis. The nucleotide sequence is given as TGTGCCAGCAGCCCAACTAGCGGGAGATTCGCCGGGGAGCTGTTTTTT. This is translated as CASSPTSGRFAGELFF.